Each of the 25 T cell receptor beta chains below was sequenced from the same sample in a study of cytomegalovirus exposure and HLA in healthy donors (dated by TCRdb to about 2017). Library preparation used the immunoSEQ multiplex PCR assay. A mixture of 60 forward primers for TCR Vbeta segments and 13 reverse primers for TCR Jbeta segments was used in the multiplex PCR. TCRdb obtained this table from immuneACCESS and retained in-frame rearrangements with V and J assigned. These tables miss some clones; where compared with another copy, unresolved V genes account for less than half of the shortfall, and the remainder is unexplained. The sample contains 140,000 to 150,000 clones, around 80% of them found a single time. The ten largest clones represent 2.5% to 3% of the sample. Sequenced: PBMCs. Source of these receptors: a female donor in good health and CMV-seronegative.

The rearrangement joins TRBV19 to TRBJ1-1, with D possibly matching TRBD1 (5 bases). CDR3 length: 14 amino acids. Germline V CDR1 and CDR2: LNHDA, SQIVND (reference sequence). V was trimmed by 5 bases and J by 1 base, leaving 11 bases between them. CDR3 sequence reads: CASSQGAGNTEAFF. The CDR3 DNA follows: TGTGCCAGTAGTCAAGGGGCTGGGAACACTGAAGCTTTCTTT.

The rearrangement uses TRBV4-3 and TRBJ2-2, with a possible D match to TRBD1 (6 bases). V was trimmed by 5 bases and J by 1 base, leaving 11 bases between them. Germline V CDR1 and CDR2: LGHNA, YSLEER. This CDR3 is built from 15 residues. CDR3 region: CASSSGTMNTGELFF. CDR3 bases: TGCGCCAGCAGCTCCGGGACAATGAACACCGGGGAGCTGTTTTTT.

About this clone itself: A junction boundary mismatches the germline segment, possibly from a read error. V is TRBV10-2 and J is TRBJ1-2; 9 positions agree with TRBD1. The germline V gene has CDR1 WSHSY and CDR2 SAAADI. The CDR3 is 16 amino acids. CDR3 sequence reads: CAVRTQGTGKADGYPF. Written as DNA, the CDR3 is TGCGCCGTTCGAACCCAGGGGACAGGGAAGGCGGATGGCTACCCCTTC.

The chain links TRBV2 to TRBJ2-7; TRBD2 is a possible D gene (5 bases). The germline V gene encodes CDR1 SNHLY and CDR2 FYNNEI. CDR3 size: 13 residues. Trimming stripped 4 bases from V and 6 bases from J, with 13 bases between. CDR3 loop: CASSAEELVEQYF. Here the CDR3 DNA reads TGTGCCAGCAGTGCGGAGGAGCTTGTCGAGCAGTACTTC.

This chain connects TRBV4-3 to TRBJ2-5, with D maybe TRBD2 (5 bases). The end of the DNA is better explained by TRBJ2-7, so the J call may be wrong. Germline values: CDR1 LGHNA, CDR2 YSLEER. The CDR3 runs 14 residues. CDR3: CASSQGAVSYEQYF. The CDR3 nucleotides read TGCGCCAGCAGCCAAGGAGCGGTCTCCTACGAGCAGTACTTC.

The rearrangement links TRBV6-1 to TRBJ2-5, with D tentatively TRBD1 (5 bases). The tail of the sequence fits TRBJ2-7 better, so the J call may be wrong. This CDR3 has 15 residues. The germline CDR1 and CDR2 sequences are MNHNS and SASEGT. In DNA form, the CDR3 reads TGTGCCAGCAGTGACGGCAGGGTCAGCTCCTACGAGCAGTACTTC. This translates into CASSDGRVSSYEQYF.

The J gene is TRBJ2-7, the V gene TRBV5-1; 14 bases map to TRBD2. This CDR3 comprises 14 residues. V was clipped by 9 bases and J by 3 bases; unmatched bases: 5. Germline CDR1 and CDR2: SGHRS and YFSETQ. For the CDR3, the DNA is TGCGCCAACAGACTAGCGGGAGGGGACTACGAGCAGTACTTC. Its protein is CANRLAGGDYEQYF.

The rearrangement uses TRBV2 and TRBJ2-7; perhaps TRBD2 as D (5 bases). Germline CDR1 and CDR2: SNHLY and FYNNEI. Trimming took off 6 bases at V and 3 bases at J, with 15 bases between the two ends. The CDR3 loop spans 14 amino acids. CDR3 region: CASRADGKNYEQYF. As DNA, the CDR3 is TGTGCCAGCAGGGCGGACGGGAAAAACTACGAGCAGTACTTC.

The chain employs TRBV6-5 and TRBJ1-2; no firm D call. This CDR3 spans 12 amino acids. V lost 6 bases and J 4 bases, leaving 9 bases between the germline ends. From germline, CDR1 is MNHEY and CDR2 SVGAGI. For the CDR3, the DNA is TGTGCCAGCAGCCCCGGGAGCTATGGCTACACCTTC. As protein: CASSPGSYGYTF.

The chain employs TRBV15 and TRBJ1-3; TRBD1 matches 8 bases. Germline V gene lookup returns CDR1 LNHNV and CDR2 YYDKDF (reference sequence). V shed 6 bases, J shed 2 bases, and the junction held 3 bases outside the gene matches. The CDR3 loop spans 14 amino acids. The CDR3 DNA follows: TGTGCCACCAGTCGACAGGGGACTGGAAACACCATATATTTT. It is translated as CATSRQGTGNTIYF.

The chain uses TRBV11-2 and TRBJ1-1; the match to TRBD1 covers 9 bases. From germline, CDR1 is SGHAT and CDR2 FQNNGV. CDR3 length equals 16 residues. Trimming at V came to 5 bases and at J to 8 bases, leaving 15 bases not matched to a gene. DNA of the CDR3: TGTGCCAGCAGCCCAAACAAGGGACAGGGTTTGAGAGAAGCTTTCTTT. Its protein product is CASSPNKGQGLREAFF.

The chain couples TRBV2 to TRBJ1-1; TRBD1 might be the D (5 bases). Germline V gene data show CDR1 as SNHLY and CDR2 as FYNNEI. The CDR3 has 13 residues. V was cut by 4 bases and J by 6 bases, with 12 bases left in between. The CDR3 reads CASSADSFPEAFF. The CDR3 nucleotides read TGTGCCAGCAGTGCAGACAGCTTTCCTGAAGCTTTCTTT.

V usage is TRBV4-1 and J usage is TRBJ2-2, with D maybe TRBD2 (5 bases). This CDR3 has 15 amino acids. V dropped 8 bases and J dropped 5 bases, with 18 bases sitting between them. Germline CDR1 and CDR2: MGHRA and YSYEKL. CDR3: CASHPEGTLTGELFF. CDR3 DNA: TGCGCCAGCCACCCTGAGGGAACCCTAACCGGGGAGCTGTTTTTT.

This chain links TRBV11-3 with TRBJ2-5, with TRBD2 matching over 12 bases. The germline V gene has CDR1 SGHNT and CDR2 YENEEA. The CDR3 is made up of 16 amino acids. J was trimmed by 1 base and V by 3 bases; bases with no gene match: 3. CDR3 region: CASSFSSGGGQETQYF. Written as DNA, the CDR3 is TGTGCCAGCAGCTTTTCTAGCGGGGGGGGCCAAGAGACCCAGTACTTC.

J is TRBJ2-1 and V is TRBV6-1; maybe TRBD1 (5 bases). CDR3 length: 13 amino acids. The germline gives CDR1 MNHNS, CDR2 SASEGT. Deletions cut 3 bases from V and 7 bases from J, with 10 bases between. CDR3 nucleotide sequence: TGTGCCAGCAGTGAGCAAAGGGGAAATGAGCAGTTCTTC. It encodes CASSEQRGNEQFF.

This sequence joins TRBV7-3 and TRBJ2-3, with 10 bases identical to TRBD2. CDR3 size: 17 residues. Germline lookup yields CDR1 SGHTA and CDR2 FQGTGA. The V and J ends lost 2 bases and 5 bases, in that order; junction bases with no gene match: 10. CDR3 protein: CASSLSLAGAGRDTQYF. CDR3 in DNA: TGTGCCAGCAGCTTATCCCTAGCGGGGGCCGGTAGAGATACGCAGTATTTT.

J is TRBJ2-5 and V is TRBV6-5, with 13 bases aligning to TRBD2. The germline V gene encodes CDR1 MNHEY and CDR2 SVGAGI. The CDR3 loop spans 15 amino acids. With V trimmed by 6 bases and J by 3 bases, 4 bases remained unmatched. CDR3 protein: CASRPGTSGEETQYF. CDR3 nucleotide sequence: TGTGCCAGCAGACCCGGGACTAGCGGGGAAGAGACCCAGTACTTC.

A word on this clone: At one boundary the junction diverges from the germline segment, which might be a read error. J is TRBJ1-2 and V is TRBV27; D call uncertain. Germline-derived CDR1 and CDR2 are MNHEY and SMNVEV (reference sequence). The CDR3 loop spans 13 amino acids. The CDR3 protein is CASSLSGSHGYPF. The DNA of the CDR3 is TGTGCCAGCAGTTTATCGGGCAGTCATGGCTACCCCTTC.

The V call is TRBV2, the J call TRBJ2-2; a possible D gene is TRBD2 (5 bases). CDR3 length: 13 amino acids. Per the germline V gene, CDR1 is SNHLY and CDR2 is FYNNEI. With 7 bases removed from V and 6 bases from J, the gap between germline ends came to 12 bases. CDR3 loop: CASTIEGSGELFF. DNA for the CDR3: TGTGCCAGCACGATCGAGGGTTCCGGGGAGCTGTTTTTT.

The chain uses TRBV7-2 and TRBJ1-4; D ambiguous. The CDR3 runs 15 residues. CDR1 is SGHTA and CDR2 is FQGNSA in the germline V gene. V lost 3 bases, J lost 12 bases, and 20 bases lay in between. Written as DNA, the CDR3 is TGTGCCAGCAGCTTCGACCAGGCTGGGCTAGCGGAACTGTTTTTT. Its translation is CASSFDQAGLAELFF.

The J gene is TRBJ2-1, the V gene TRBV6-6; tentatively, D is TRBD1 (6 bases). Per germline, CDR1 MNHNY and CDR2 SVGAGI (reference sequence). Trimming took 0 bases from V and 5 from J, leaving 11 bases between them. CDR3 size: 15 residues. CDR3 loop: CASSYSAQGNNEQFF. CDR3 DNA: TGTGCCAGCAGTTACTCGGCACAGGGCAACAATGAGCAGTTCTTC.

The chain uses TRBV30 and TRBJ2-7; D is perhaps TRBD2 (6 bases). The germline gives CDR1 GTSNPN, CDR2 SVGIG (reference sequence). This CDR3 has 14 amino acids. The V end lost 3 bases, the J end lost 4 bases, and 16 bases lay between the germline ends. CDR3 protein: CAWSREWGSYEQYF. CDR3 DNA: TGTGCCTGGAGCCGGGAGTGGGGGTCATACGAGCAGTACTTC.

The rearrangement joins TRBV5-1 to TRBJ2-7, with D tentatively TRBD2 (5 bases). The CDR3 spans 12 residues. V was pared by 7 bases and J by 6 bases, with 14 bases between. CDR1 and CDR2 (germline): SGHRS, YFSETQ. The chain's CDR3 is CASRGSHVEQYF. CDR3 sequence (DNA): TGCGCCAGCCGGGGAAGCCATGTCGAGCAGTACTTC.

The V gene is TRBV2, the J gene TRBJ2-5, with unresolved D. The CDR3 consists of 12 residues. Trimming took off 9 bases at V and 3 bases at J, with 11 bases between the two ends. Germline-derived CDR1 and CDR2 are SNHLY and FYNNEI. As DNA, the CDR3 is TGTGCCAGTTCGACACCAAAAGAGACCCAGTACTTC. It specifies CASSTPKETQYF. Using reference TRBV2 and TRBJ2-5 for the parts outside the CDR3, the full variable domain is EPEVTQTPSHQVTQMGQEVILRCVPISNHLYFYWYRQILGQKVEFLVSFYNNEISEKSEIFDDQFSVERPDGSNFTLKIRSTKLEDSAMYFCASSTPKETQYFGPGTRLLVL.

This clone was found a few times. The CDR3 here is CASSEALSGGAFF. DNA of the CDR3: TGTGCCAGCAGTGAAGCGCTGTCAGGTGGAGCTTTCTTT. The V gene is TRBV6-1, the J gene TRBJ1-1, with D unclear. The CDR3 is made up of 13 amino acids. Germline V gives CDR1 MNHNS, CDR2 SASEGT. Trimming took off 0 bases at V and 10 bases at J, with 12 bases between the two ends.